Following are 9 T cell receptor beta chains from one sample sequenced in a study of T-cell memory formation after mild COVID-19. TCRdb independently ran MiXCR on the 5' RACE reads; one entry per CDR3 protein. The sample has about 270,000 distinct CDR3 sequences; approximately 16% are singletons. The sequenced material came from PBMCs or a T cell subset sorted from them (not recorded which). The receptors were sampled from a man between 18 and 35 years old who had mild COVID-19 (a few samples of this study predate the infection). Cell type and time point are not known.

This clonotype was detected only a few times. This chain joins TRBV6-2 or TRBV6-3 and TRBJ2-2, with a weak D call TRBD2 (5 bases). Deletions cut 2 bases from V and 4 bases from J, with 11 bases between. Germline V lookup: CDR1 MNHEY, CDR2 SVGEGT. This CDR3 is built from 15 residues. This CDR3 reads CASSYRLGGTGELFF. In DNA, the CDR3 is TGTGCCAGCAGTTACCGGCTCGGAGGCACCGGGGAGCTGTTTTTT.

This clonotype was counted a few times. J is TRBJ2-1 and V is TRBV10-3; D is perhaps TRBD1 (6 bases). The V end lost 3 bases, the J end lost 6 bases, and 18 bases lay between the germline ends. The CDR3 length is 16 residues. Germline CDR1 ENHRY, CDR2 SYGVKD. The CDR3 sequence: CAISDAGTMISNEQFF. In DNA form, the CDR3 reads TGTGCCATCAGTGATGCCGGGACAATGATCTCCAATGAGCAGTTCTTC.

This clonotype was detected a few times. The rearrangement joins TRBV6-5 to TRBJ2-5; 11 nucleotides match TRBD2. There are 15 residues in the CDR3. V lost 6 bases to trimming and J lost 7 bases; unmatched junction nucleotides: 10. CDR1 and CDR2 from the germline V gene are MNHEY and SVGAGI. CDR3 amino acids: CASSSITSGGRTQYF. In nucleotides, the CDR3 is TGTGCCAGCAGCTCCATAACTAGCGGGGGAAGGACCCAGTACTTC.

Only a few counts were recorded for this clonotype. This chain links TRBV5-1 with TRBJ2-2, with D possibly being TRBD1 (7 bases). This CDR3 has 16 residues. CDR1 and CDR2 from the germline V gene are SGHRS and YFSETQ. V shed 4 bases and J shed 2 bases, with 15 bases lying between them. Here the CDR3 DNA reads TGCGCCAGCAGCCGACAGGGAGGCCCTAACACCGGGGAGCTGTTTTTT. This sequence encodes CASSRQGGPNTGELFF. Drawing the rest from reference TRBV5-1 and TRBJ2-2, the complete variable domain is KAGVTQTPRYLIKTRGQQVTLSCSPISGHRSVSWYQQTPGQGLQFLFEYFSETQRNKGNFPGRFSGRQFSNSRSEMNVSTLELGDSALYLCASSRQGGPNTGELFFGEGSRLTVL.

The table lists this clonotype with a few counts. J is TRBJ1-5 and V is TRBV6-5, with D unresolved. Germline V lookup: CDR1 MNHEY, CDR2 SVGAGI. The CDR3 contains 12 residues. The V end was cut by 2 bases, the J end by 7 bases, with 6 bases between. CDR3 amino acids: CASSYHGQPQHF. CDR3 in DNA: TGTGCCAGCAGTTACCACGGCCAGCCCCAGCATTTT.

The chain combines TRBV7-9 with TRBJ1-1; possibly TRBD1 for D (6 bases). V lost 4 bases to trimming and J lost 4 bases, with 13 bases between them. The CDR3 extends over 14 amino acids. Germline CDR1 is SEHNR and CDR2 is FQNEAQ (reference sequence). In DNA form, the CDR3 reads TGTGCCAGCAGCTCCACTGGGGGCGGCACTGAAGCTTTCTTT. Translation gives CASSSTGGGTEAFF.

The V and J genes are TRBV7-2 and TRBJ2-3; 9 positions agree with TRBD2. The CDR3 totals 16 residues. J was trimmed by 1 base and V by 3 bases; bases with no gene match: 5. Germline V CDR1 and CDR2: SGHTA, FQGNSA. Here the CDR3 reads CASSFVRLAGTDTQYF. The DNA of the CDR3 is TGTGCCAGCAGCTTCGTTAGACTAGCGGGCACAGATACGCAGTATTTT.

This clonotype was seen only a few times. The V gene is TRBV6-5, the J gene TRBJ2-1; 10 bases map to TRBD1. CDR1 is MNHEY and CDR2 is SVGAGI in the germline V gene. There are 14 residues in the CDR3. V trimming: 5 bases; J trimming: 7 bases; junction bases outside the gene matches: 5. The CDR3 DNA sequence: TGTGCCAGCAGTAGACAGGGGGCGCTTAATGAGCAGTTCTTC. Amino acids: CASSRQGALNEQFF.

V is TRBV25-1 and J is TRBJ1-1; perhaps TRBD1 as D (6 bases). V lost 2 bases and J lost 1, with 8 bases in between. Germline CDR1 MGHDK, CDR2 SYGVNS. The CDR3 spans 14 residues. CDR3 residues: CASSEQTGNTEAFF. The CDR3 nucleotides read TGTGCCAGCAGTGAACAGACAGGGAACACTGAAGCTTTCTTT.